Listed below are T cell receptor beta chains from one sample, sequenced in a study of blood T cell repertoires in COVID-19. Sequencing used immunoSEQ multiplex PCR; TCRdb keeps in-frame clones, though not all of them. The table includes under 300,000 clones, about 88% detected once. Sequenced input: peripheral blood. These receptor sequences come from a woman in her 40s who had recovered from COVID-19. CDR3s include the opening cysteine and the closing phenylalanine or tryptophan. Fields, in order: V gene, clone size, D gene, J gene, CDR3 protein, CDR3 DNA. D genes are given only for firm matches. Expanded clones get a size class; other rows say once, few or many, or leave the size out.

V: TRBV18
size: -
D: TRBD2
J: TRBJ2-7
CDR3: CASSHTSGGAYEQYF
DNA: TGTGCCAGCTCGCATACTAGCGGGGGGGCCTACGAGCAGTACTTC

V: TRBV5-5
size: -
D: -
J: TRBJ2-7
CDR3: CASRPRDIPSYEQYF
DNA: TGTGCCAGCAGGCCCCGGGACATTCCGTCCTACGAGCAGTACTTC

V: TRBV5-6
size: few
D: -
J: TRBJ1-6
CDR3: CASSLQGYNSPLHF
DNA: TGTGCCAGCAGCTTGCAGGGCTATAATTCACCCCTCCACTTT

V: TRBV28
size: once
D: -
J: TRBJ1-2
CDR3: CASTGTITRPNYGYTF
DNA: TGTGCCAGCACAGGGACAATTACGCGCCCCAACTATGGCTACACCTTC

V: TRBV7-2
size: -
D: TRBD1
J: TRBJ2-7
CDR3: CASSLASGTGGSEQYF
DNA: TGTGCCAGCAGCTTGGCCTCCGGGACAGGGGGTTCCGAGCAGTACTTC

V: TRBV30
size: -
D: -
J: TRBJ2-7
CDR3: CAWTLRRSYEQYF
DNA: TGTGCCTGGACCCTACGCCGTTCCTACGAGCAGTACTTC

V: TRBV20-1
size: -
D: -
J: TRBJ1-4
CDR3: CSASKGGGSEKLFF
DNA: TGCAGTGCTAGTAAAGGGGGAGGGAGTGAAAAACTGTTTTTT

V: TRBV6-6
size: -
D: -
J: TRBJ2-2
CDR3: CASTGRNTGELFF
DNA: TGTGCCAGCACCGGGAGAAACACCGGGGAGCTGTTTTTT

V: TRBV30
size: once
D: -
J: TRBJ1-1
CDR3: CAWSSGRTEAFF
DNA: TGTGCCTGGAGTTCAGGCAGGACTGAAGCTTTCTTT

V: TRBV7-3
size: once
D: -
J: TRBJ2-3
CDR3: CASSLMGGPPDTQYF
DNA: TGTGCCAGCAGCTTAATGGGGGGGCCGCCAGATACGCAGTATTTT

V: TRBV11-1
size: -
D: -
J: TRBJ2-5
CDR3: CASSLAPGRETQYF
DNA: TGTGCCAGCAGCTTAGCGCCAGGGCGGGAGACCCAGTACTTC

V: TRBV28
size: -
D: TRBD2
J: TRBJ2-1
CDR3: CASSDQSGGAVNRQFF
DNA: TGTGCCAGCAGTGACCAAAGCGGGGGGGCAGTAAATCGGCAGTTCTTC

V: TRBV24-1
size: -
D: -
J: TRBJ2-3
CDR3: CATSEYITDTQYF
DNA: TGTGCCACCAGTGAATACATCACAGATACGCAGTATTTT

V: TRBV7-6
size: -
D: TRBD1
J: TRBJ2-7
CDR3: CASSPYRGQADEQYF
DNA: TGTGCCAGCAGCCCGTACAGGGGGCAGGCCGACGAGCAGTACTTC

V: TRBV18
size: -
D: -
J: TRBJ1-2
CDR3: CASSPADSGYGYTF
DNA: TGTGCCAGCTCACCAGCGGACAGTGGCTATGGCTACACCTTC

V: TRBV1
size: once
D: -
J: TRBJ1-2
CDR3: CTSSHQVGTGGNYGYTF
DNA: TGCACCAGCAGCCACCAGGTGGGGACAGGGGGTAACTATGGCTACACCTTC

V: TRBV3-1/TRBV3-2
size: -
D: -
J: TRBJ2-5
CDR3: CASSQDLGSPSKTQYF
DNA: TGTGCCAGCAGCCAAGACTTGGGGAGCCCTTCAAAGACCCAGTACTTC

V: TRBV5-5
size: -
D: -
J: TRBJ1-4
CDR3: CASSFLPILGSANEKLFF
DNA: TGTGCCAGCAGCTTTTTGCCCATCCTAGGATCGGCTAATGAAAAACTGTTTTTT

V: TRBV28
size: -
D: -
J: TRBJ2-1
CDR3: CASSLQREQFF
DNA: TGTGCCAGCAGCCTCCAGCGTGAGCAGTTCTTC

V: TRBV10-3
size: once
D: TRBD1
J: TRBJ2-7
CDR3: CAITPTGSSYEQYF
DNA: TGTGCCATCACCCCGACAGGGAGCTCCTACGAGCAGTACTTC

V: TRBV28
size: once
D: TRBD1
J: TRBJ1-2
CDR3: CASSLHSTGGYGYTF
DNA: TGTGCCAGCAGTTTACACTCCACAGGGGGGTATGGCTACACCTTC

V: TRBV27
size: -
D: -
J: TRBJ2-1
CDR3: CASRERGEQFF
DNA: TGTGCCAGCAGGGAGAGAGGTGAGCAGTTCTTC